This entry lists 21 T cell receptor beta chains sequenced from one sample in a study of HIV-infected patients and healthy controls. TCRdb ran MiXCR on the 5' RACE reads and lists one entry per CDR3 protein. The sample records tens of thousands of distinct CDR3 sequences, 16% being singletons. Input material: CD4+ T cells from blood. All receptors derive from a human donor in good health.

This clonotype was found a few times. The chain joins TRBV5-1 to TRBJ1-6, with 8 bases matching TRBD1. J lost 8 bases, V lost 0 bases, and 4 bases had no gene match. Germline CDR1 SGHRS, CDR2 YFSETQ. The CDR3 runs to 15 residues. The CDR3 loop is CASSLAGQGYSPLHF. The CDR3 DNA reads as TGCGCCAGCAGCTTGGCCGGACAGGGCTATTCACCCCTCCACTTT.

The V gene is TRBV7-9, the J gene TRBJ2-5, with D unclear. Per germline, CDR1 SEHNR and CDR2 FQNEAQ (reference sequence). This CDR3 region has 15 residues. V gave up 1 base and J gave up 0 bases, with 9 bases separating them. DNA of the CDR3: TGTGCCAGCAGCTTAGTATCAGTTTACCAAGAGACCCAGTACTTC. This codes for CASSLVSVYQETQYF.

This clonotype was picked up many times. The DNA for the CDR3 is TGTGCCAGCAGCGATAGCCGGACAGGGGGCGTGGAGACCCAGTACTTC. The encoded protein is CASSDSRTGGVETQYF. This chain links TRBV13 with TRBJ2-5; 11 bases map to TRBD1. The CDR3 spans 16 residues. Unmatched junction bases numbered 10, after V lost 5 bases and J lost 5 bases. The germline gives CDR1 PRHDT, CDR2 FYEKMQ (reference sequence).

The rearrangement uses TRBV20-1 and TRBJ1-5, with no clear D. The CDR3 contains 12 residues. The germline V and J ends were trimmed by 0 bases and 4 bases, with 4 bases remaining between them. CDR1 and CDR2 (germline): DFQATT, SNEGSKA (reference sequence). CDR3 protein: CSARDVNQPQHF. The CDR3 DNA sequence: TGCAGTGCTAGAGACGTTAATCAGCCCCAGCATTTT.

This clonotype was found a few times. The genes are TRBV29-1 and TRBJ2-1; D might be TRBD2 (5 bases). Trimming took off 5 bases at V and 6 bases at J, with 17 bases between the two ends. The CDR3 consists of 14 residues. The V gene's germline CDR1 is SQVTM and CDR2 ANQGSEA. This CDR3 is CSVWSLAVRNEQFF. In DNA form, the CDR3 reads TGCAGCGTTTGGTCTCTAGCAGTCCGCAATGAGCAGTTCTTC.

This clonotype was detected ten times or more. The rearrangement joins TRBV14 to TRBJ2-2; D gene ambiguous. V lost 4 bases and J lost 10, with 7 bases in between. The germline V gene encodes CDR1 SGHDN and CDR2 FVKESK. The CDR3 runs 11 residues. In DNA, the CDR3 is TGTGCCAGCAGCCGCCACGCGGAGCTGTTTTTT. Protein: CASSRHAELFF.

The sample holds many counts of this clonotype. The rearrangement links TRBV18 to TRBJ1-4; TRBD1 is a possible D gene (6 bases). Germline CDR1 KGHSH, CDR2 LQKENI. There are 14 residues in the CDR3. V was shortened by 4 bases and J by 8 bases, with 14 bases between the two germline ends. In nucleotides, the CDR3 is TGTGCCAGCTCACGACGCGGGGGCGAAGAAAAACTGTTTTTT. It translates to CASSRRGGEEKLFF. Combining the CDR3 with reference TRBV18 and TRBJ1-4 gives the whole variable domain NAGVMQNPRHLVRRRGQEARLRCSPMKGHSHVYWYRQLPEEGLKFMVYLQKENIIDESGMPKERFSAEFPKEGPSILRIQQVVRGDSAAYFCASSRRGGEEKLFFGSGTQLSVL.

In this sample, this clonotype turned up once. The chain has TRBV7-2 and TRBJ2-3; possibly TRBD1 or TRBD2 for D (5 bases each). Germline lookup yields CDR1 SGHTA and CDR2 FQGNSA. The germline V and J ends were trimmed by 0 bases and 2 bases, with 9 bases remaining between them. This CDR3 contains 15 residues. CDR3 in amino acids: CASSLAGTLTDTQYF. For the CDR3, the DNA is TGTGCCAGCAGCTTAGCCGGGACCCTCACAGATACGCAGTATTTT.

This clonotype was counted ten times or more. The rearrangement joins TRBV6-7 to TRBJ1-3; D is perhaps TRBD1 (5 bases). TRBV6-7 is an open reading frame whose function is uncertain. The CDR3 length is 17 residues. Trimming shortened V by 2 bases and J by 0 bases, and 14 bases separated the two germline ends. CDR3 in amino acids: CASSYRPGPNSGNTIYF. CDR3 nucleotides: TGTGCCAGCAGTTACAGACCGGGGCCAAACTCTGGAAACACCATATATTTT.

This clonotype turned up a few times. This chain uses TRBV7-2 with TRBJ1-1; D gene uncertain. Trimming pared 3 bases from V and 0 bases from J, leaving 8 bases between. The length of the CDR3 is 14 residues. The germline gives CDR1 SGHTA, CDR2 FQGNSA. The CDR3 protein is CASSFSTVNTEAFF. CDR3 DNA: TGTGCCAGCAGCTTTTCTACAGTGAACACTGAAGCTTTCTTT.

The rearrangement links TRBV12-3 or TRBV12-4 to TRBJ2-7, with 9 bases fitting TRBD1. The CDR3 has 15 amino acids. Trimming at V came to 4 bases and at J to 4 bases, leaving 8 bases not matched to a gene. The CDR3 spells CASSSPGQGLYEQYF. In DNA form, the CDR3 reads TGTGCCAGCAGTTCTCCGGGACAGGGCTTATACGAGCAGTACTTC.

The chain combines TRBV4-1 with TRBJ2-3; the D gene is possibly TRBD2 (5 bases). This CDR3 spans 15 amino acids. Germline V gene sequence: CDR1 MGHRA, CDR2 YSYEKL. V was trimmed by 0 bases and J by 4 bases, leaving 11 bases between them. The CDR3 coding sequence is TGCGCCAGCAGCCAAGATGAGAGGGTAGCAGATACGCAGTATTTT. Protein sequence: CASSQDERVADTQYF.

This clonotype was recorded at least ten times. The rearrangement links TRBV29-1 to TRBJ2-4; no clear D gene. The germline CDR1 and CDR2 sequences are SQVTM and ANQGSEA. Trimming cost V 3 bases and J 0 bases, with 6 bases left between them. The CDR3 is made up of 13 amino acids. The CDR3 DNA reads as TGCAGCGTTGAGTCCGTAGCCAAAAACATTCAGTACTTC. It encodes CSVESVAKNIQYF.

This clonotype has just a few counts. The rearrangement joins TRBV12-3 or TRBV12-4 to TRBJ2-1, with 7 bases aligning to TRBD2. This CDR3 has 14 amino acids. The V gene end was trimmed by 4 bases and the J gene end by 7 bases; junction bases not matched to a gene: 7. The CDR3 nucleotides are TGTGCCAGCAGTTCGCGCTGGACTAGAAATGAGCAGTTCTTC. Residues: CASSSRWTRNEQFF.

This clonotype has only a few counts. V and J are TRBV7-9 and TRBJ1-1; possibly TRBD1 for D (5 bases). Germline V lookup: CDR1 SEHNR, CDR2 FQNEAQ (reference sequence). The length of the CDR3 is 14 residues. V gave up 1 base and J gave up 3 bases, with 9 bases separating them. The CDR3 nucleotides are TGTGCCAGCAGCTTAGACAGGAAAGACACTGAAGCTTTCTTT. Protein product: CASSLDRKDTEAFF.

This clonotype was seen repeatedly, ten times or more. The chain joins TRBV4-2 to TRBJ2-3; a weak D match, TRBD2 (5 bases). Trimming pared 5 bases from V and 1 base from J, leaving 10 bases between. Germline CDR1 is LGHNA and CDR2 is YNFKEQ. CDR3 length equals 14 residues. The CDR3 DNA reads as TGTGCCAGCAGCAAGGACTTAGGCACAGATACGCAGTATTTT. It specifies CASSKDLGTDTQYF.

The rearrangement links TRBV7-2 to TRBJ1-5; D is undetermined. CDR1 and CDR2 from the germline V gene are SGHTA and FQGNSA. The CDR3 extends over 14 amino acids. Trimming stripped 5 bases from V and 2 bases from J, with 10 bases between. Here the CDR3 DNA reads TGTGCCAGCAGCCCTCAAGTCGGCAATCAGCCCCAGCATTTT. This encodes CASSPQVGNQPQHF. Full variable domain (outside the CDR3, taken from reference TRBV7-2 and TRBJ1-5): GAGVSQSPSNKVTEKGKDVELRCDPISGHTALYWYRQSLGQGLEFLIYFQGNSAPDKSGLPSDRFSAERTGGSVSTLTIQRTQQEDSAVYLCASSPQVGNQPQHFGDGTRLSIL.

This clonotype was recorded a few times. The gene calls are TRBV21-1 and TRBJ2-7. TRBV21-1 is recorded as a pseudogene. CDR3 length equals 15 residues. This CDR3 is CASNRRTTGPDEQYF. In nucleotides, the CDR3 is TGTGCCAGCAACCGTCGGACGACAGGGCCCGACGAGCAGTACTTC.

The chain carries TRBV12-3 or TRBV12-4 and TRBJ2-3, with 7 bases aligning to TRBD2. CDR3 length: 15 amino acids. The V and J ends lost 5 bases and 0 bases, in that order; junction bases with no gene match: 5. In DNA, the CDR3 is TGTGCCAGCAGTGACCGGGACTACAGCACAGATACGCAGTATTTT. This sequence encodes CASSDRDYSTDTQYF.

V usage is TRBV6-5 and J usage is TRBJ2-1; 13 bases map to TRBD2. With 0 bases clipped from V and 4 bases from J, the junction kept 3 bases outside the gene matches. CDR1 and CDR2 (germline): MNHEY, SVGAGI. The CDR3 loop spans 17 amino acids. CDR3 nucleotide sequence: TGTGCCAGCAGTTACTCTGGACTAGCGGGGGTTTACAATGAGCAGTTCTTC. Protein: CASSYSGLAGVYNEQFF.

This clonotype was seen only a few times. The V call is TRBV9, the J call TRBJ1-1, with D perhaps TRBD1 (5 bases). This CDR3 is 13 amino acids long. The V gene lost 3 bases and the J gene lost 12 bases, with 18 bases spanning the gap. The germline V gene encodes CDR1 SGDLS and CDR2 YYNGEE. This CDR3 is CASSADSNQRTFF. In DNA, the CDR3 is TGTGCCAGCAGCGCAGACAGTAACCAAAGGACTTTCTTT. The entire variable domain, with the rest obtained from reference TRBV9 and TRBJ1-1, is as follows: DSGVTQTPKHLITATGQRVTLRCSPRSGDLSVYWYQQSLDQGLQFLIQYYNGEERAKGNILERFSAQQFPDLHSELNLSSLELGDSALYFCASSADSNQRTFFGQGTRLTVV.